Shown below are 3 T cell receptor beta chains from a single sample sequenced in a study of Graves' ophthalmopathy and Graves' hyperthyroidism. The TCR beta CDR3 regions underwent amplification from RNA transcripts. Second-round multiplex PCR followed a first-round RT-PCR using HTBI primers. Via MiXCR, TCRdb re-called the multiplex PCR reads, giving one row per CDR3 protein. The repertoire holds more than 1,000,000 distinct CDR3 sequences, with about 36% as singletons. The sequenced sample consisted of peripheral blood or thyroid tissue (not recorded which). The receptor source for this set is an adult man with Graves' hyperthyroidism.

In its sample, this clonotype was seen many times. The chain couples TRBV29-1 to TRBJ1-3; D perhaps matches TRBD1 (5 bases). V was pared by 7 bases and J by 0 bases, with 13 bases between. CDR3 length: 14 amino acids. The germline V gene encodes CDR1 SQVTM and CDR2 ANQGSEA. CDR3 sequence: CSAWDPGSGNTIYF. In nucleotides, the CDR3 is TGCAGCGCGTGGGACCCAGGCTCTGGAAACACCATATATTTT.

The chain couples TRBV5-1 to TRBJ2-2; 16 bases agree with TRBD2. V shed 2 bases and J 6 bases; nucleotides not matched to a gene: 1. Germline loops: CDR1 SGHRS, CDR2 YFSETQ. The CDR3 extends over 16 amino acids. The CDR3: CASSFGTSGRAGELFF. CDR3 nucleotides: TGCGCCAGCAGCTTTGGGACTAGCGGGAGGGCCGGGGAGCTGTTTTTT. The complete variable domain, with remaining parts taken from reference TRBV5-1 and TRBJ2-2, reads KAGVTQTPRYLIKTRGQQVTLSCSPISGHRSVSWYQQTPGQGLQFLFEYFSETQRNKGNFPGRFSGRQFSNSRSEMNVSTLELGDSALYLCASSFGTSGRAGELFFGEGSRLTVL.

This clonotype was detected ten times or more. The chain recombines TRBV10-3 with TRBJ2-5; TRBD1 matches at 7 bases. Germline trimming cut 0 bases from V and 3 bases from J; bases unmatched to any gene: 4. The germline gives CDR1 ENHRY, CDR2 SYGVKD. The CDR3 is made up of 15 amino acids. The CDR3 DNA reads as TGTGCCATCAGTGAGTCTGGGACAGAGAAAGAGACCCAGTACTTC. Translated: CAISESGTEKETQYF.